This TCR beta chain was captured by sequencing in a study of regulatory T cells in long-lasting Graves disease. General study points: Persistent disease preferred TRBV28, TRBJ1-2 and TRBJ2-5. Compared with new cases, persistent Graves' patients showed reduced TCR diversity.

As for this clonotype: Its specificity is not known.

Building of the TCR beta libraries involved iRepertoire HTBI primers and Arm-PCR of CDR3 regions. In TCRdb, the multiplex PCR reads were re-called with MiXCR into one record per CDR3 protein. This sample yields 350,000 to 450,000 distinct CDR3 sequences, of which less than 25% are seen a single time; under 25% belongs to the top ten. Time point in this sample: persistent/refractory GD, antithyroid drugs over 5 years with positive TRAb. Researchers made the TCR library from RNA that was extracted from PBMCs. The V and J ends lost 0 bases and 9 bases respectively, with 9 bases between them. The CDR3 consists of 14 residues.

J is TRBJ1-6 and V is TRBV12-3 or TRBV12-4; D uncertain. Sample: peripheral blood mononuclear cells (PBMCs), taken when the disease was refractory, from a patient treated with antithyroid drugs. The clonotype comes from a female donor with Graves disease. The CDR3 reads CASSLAPLGSPLHF. In nucleotides, the CDR3 is TGTGCCAGCAGTTTAGCCCCATTGGGTTCACCCCTCCACTTT.